Each of the 27 T cell receptor beta chains below was sequenced from the same sample in a study of cytomegalovirus exposure and HLA in healthy donors. 60 Vbeta and 13 Jbeta primers were used in PCR. The data were produced by immunoSEQ multiplex PCR, yet TCRdb's version contains in-frame clones alone and is incomplete. The sample shows 200,000 or so clones, about 83% of them seen only once. Sequencing input: PBMCs. The origin of the receptors is a woman aged 30 to 39 in good health and CMV-seropositive.

This sequence joins TRBV11-3 and TRBJ1-1; possible D gene TRBD1, 5 bases. The germline CDR1 and CDR2 sequences are SGHNT and YENEEA. V gave up 3 bases and J gave up 5 bases, with 13 bases separating them. The CDR3 has 14 residues. DNA for the CDR3: TGTGCCAGCAGCTTTTCGGGGGGTGATACTGAAGCTTTCTTT. Residues: CASSFSGGDTEAFF.

The rearrangement links TRBV6-5 to TRBJ2-4; TRBD1 matches 9 bases. The V segment lost 8 bases and the J segment 6 bases; nucleotides outside the gene matches: 8. Per the germline V gene, CDR1 is MNHEY and CDR2 is SVGAGI. The CDR3 has 14 amino acids. Here the CDR3 reads CASGSGQGVNIQYF. CDR3 DNA sequence: TGTGCCAGCGGGTCGGGACAGGGAGTAAACATTCAGTACTTC.

The V gene is TRBV20-1, the J gene TRBJ2-7; a weak D match, TRBD1 (5 bases). This CDR3 is built from 11 residues. Germline V lookup: CDR1 DFQATT, CDR2 SNEGSKA (reference sequence). The V end was cut by 6 bases, the J end by 2 bases, with 8 bases between. The CDR3 DNA reads as TGCAGTGCCAGACAGACCTACGAGCAGTACTTC. Its protein product is CSARQTYEQYF.

This clone was seen more than once but under ten times. The chain is built from TRBV27 and TRBJ1-5; D is possibly TRBD1 (6 bases). Per germline, CDR1 MNHEY and CDR2 SMNVEV (reference sequence). V shed 8 bases and J shed 0 bases, with 14 bases lying between them. This CDR3 region has 15 residues. CDR3: CASRDTPFSNQPQHF. The CDR3 DNA is TGTGCCAGCCGGGACACACCCTTTAGCAATCAGCCCCAGCATTTT.

The gene calls are TRBV27 and TRBJ2-5; weak D call: TRBD2 (5 bases). This CDR3 is built from 14 residues. Germline loops: CDR1 MNHEY, CDR2 SMNVEV (reference sequence). Trimming left V 0 bases short and J 11 bases short, with 16 bases between. This chain's CDR3 is CASSLSGPLREQYF. CDR3 nucleotide sequence: TGTGCCAGCAGTTTATCTGGTCCCCTAAGGGAGCAGTACTTC.

Only a few counts were recorded for this clone. The chain has TRBV9 and TRBJ1-1; no definite D call. Looked up from germline, CDR1 is SGDLS and CDR2 is YYNGEE. This CDR3 is 14 amino acids long. V lost 0 bases and J lost 0, with 6 bases in between. The CDR3 loop is CASSVAPLNTEAFF. Written as DNA, the CDR3 is TGTGCCAGCAGCGTAGCCCCCTTGAACACTGAAGCTTTCTTT. Full variable domain (rest looked up from reference TRBV9 and TRBJ1-1): DSGVTQTPKHLITATGQRVTLRCSPRSGDLSVYWYQQSLDQGLQFLIQYYNGEERAKGNILERFSAQQFPDLHSELNLSSLELGDSALYFCASSVAPLNTEAFFGQGTRLTVV.

This clone was seen only a few times. The rearrangement links TRBV5-4 to TRBJ1-4; D ambiguous. Germline CDR1 and CDR2: SGHNT and YYREEE (reference sequence). The CDR3 is made up of 16 amino acids. Trimming pared 0 bases from V and 8 bases from J, leaving 17 bases between. Here the CDR3 reads CASSLGGRNSREKLFF. The CDR3 DNA sequence: TGTGCCAGCAGCTTGGGTGGTCGGAACAGTAGAGAAAAACTGTTTTTT.

As for this clone: Other DNA sequences in this sample translate to the same CDR3. The chain has TRBV7-8 and TRBJ2-3; no definite D call. In germline, CDR1 is SGHVS, CDR2 FQNEAQ. This CDR3 is built from 14 residues. The V end lost 2 bases, the J end lost 0 bases, and 6 bases lay between the germline ends. The DNA of the CDR3 is TGTGCCAGCAGCTTATCCGGGAGCACAGATACGCAGTATTTT. This sequence encodes CASSLSGSTDTQYF. Full variable domain (rest looked up from reference TRBV7-8 and TRBJ2-3): GAGVSQSPRYKVAKRGQDVALRCDPISGHVSLFWYQQALGQGPEFLTYFQNEAQLDKSGLPSDRFFAERPEGSVSTLKIQRTQQEDSAVYLCASSLSGSTDTQYFGPGTRLTVL.

V and J are TRBV13 and TRBJ1-2; D gene uncertain. The CDR3 sequence is 13 residues long. Trimming took 3 bases from V and 5 from J, leaving 10 bases between them. Germline CDR1 is PRHDT and CDR2 is FYEKMQ (reference sequence). In DNA form, the CDR3 reads TGTGCCAGCAGCTTGAAAGGAGGATATGGCTACACCTTC. Amino acid sequence: CASSLKGGYGYTF.

CDR3 loop: CASSEAEWNQPQHF. In nucleotides, the CDR3 is TGTGCCAGCAGTGAAGCGGAGTGGAATCAGCCCCAGCATTTT. The chain carries TRBV2 and TRBJ1-5; no firm D call. Trimming removed 0 bases at V and 4 bases at J, with 7 bases between. Germline CDR1 and CDR2: SNHLY and FYNNEI. The CDR3 sequence is 14 residues long.

The rearrangement joins TRBV7-8 to TRBJ1-3; the D is unclear. Germline CDR1 reads SGHVS; CDR2 reads FQNEAQ. Trimming left V 3 bases short and J 2 bases short, with 14 bases between. The CDR3 extends over 16 amino acids. CDR3 amino acids: CASSFSVRGTGNTIYF. The CDR3 DNA reads as TGTGCCAGCAGCTTTAGCGTCCGGGGAACTGGAAACACCATATATTTT.

This clone was counted between two and nine times. The rearrangement joins TRBV4-3 to TRBJ1-4; 7 nucleotides line up with TRBD1. The germline gives CDR1 LGHNA, CDR2 YSLEER. Trimming at V came to 0 bases and at J to 8 bases, leaving 6 bases not matched to a gene. This CDR3 has 15 residues. The chain's CDR3 is CASSQEVGGGEKLFF. For the CDR3, the DNA is TGCGCCAGCAGCCAAGAAGTAGGGGGCGGCGAAAAACTGTTTTTT.

The chain couples TRBV4-1 to TRBJ2-2; D is ambiguous. The CDR3 is made up of 16 amino acids. The V end lost 1 base, the J end lost 4 bases, and 13 bases lay between the germline ends. The V gene's germline CDR1 is MGHRA and CDR2 YSYEKL. The CDR3 DNA follows: TGCGCCAGCAGCCAAGGTGTGTTGCGGTCCACCGGGGAGCTGTTTTTT. This codes for CASSQGVLRSTGELFF.

The chain carries TRBV12-5 and TRBJ2-1; 10 bases map to TRBD2. Germline-derived CDR1 and CDR2 are LGHNT and FRNRAP. The V gene end was trimmed by 0 bases and the J gene end by 10 bases; junction bases not matched to a gene: 9. CDR3 length equals 16 residues. CDR3 amino acids: CASGLVSSGSSVEQFF. Written as DNA, the CDR3 is TGTGCTAGTGGTTTGGTATCTAGCGGGAGTTCGGTCGAGCAGTTCTTC.

V and J are TRBV6-1 and TRBJ2-1; D may be TRBD1 (5 bases). The CDR3 has 15 residues. CDR1 MNHNS and CDR2 SASEGT come from the germline V gene. V lost 1 base and J lost 7, with 14 bases in between. CDR3 sequence reads: CASSEGQPPRNEQFF. The DNA for the CDR3 is TGTGCCAGCAGTGAAGGACAGCCTCCTCGGAATGAGCAGTTCTTC.

This CDR3 reads CASSLGTGGSPLHF. As DNA, the CDR3 is TGTGCCAGCAGCTTAGGGACAGGGGGTTCACCCCTCCACTTT. The gene calls are TRBV7-2 and TRBJ1-6; 10 bases match TRBD1. V lost 1 base and J lost 9; bases outside the gene matches: 0. This CDR3 has 14 residues. CDR1 is SGHTA and CDR2 is FQGNSA in the germline V gene.

This rearrangement joins TRBV5-6 to TRBJ1-2, with D perhaps TRBD1 (6 bases). The germline CDR1 and CDR2 sequences are SGHDT and YYEEEE. This CDR3 comprises 15 residues. The V end lost 0 bases, the J end lost 7 bases, and 16 bases lay between the germline ends. CDR3 sequence: CASSLVGAARGGYTF. Written as DNA, the CDR3 is TGTGCCAGCAGCTTGGTGGGGGCAGCCCGCGGTGGCTACACCTTC.

This clone was detected only a few times. The V gene is TRBV2, the J gene TRBJ1-2; D remains ambiguous. In germline, CDR1 is SNHLY, CDR2 FYNNEI. V was cut by 1 base and J by 6 bases, with 15 bases left in between. There are 15 residues in the CDR3. The CDR3 is CASSEVYSPNHGYTF. Here the CDR3 DNA reads TGTGCCAGCAGTGAAGTTTATAGTCCGAATCATGGCTACACCTTC.

V usage is TRBV2 and J usage is TRBJ1-2; no reliable D call. This CDR3 comprises 14 residues. Germline CDR1 is SNHLY and CDR2 is FYNNEI. V was cut by 4 bases and J by 3 bases, with 12 bases left in between. The CDR3 protein is CASSGRARDYGYTF. In DNA form, the CDR3 reads TGTGCCAGCAGTGGGAGGGCAAGAGACTATGGCTACACCTTC.

V gene TRBV29-1 combines with J gene TRBJ2-5; D possibly corresponds to TRBD1 (5 bases). The V end was cut by 5 bases, the J end by 3 bases, with 7 bases between. There are 11 residues in the CDR3. Germline V gene lookup returns CDR1 SQVTM and CDR2 ANQGSEA. The DNA for the CDR3 is TGCAGCGTTCCGACAGAAGAGACCCAGTACTTC. This sequence encodes CSVPTEETQYF. Looking up the rest from reference TRBV29-1 and TRBJ2-5 gives the full variable domain: SAVISQKPSRDICQRGTSLTIQCQVDSQVTMMFWYRQQPGQSLTLIATANQGSEATYESGFVIDKFPISRPNLTFSTLTVSNMSPEDSSIYLCSVPTEETQYFGPGTRLLVL.

V and J are TRBV19 and TRBJ2-1, with unresolved D. Per germline, CDR1 LNHDA and CDR2 SQIVND (reference sequence). This CDR3 has 14 residues. V was pared by 7 bases and J by 2 bases, with 12 bases between. CDR3 DNA sequence: TGTGCCAGTACCCCCGTGGCAGCCTACAATGAGCAGTTCTTC. This codes for CASTPVAAYNEQFF.

A note on this clone: Other DNA sequences in the sample encode the same CDR3. The chain joins TRBV7-2 to TRBJ1-2; no clear D gene. Looked up from germline, CDR1 is SGHTA and CDR2 is FQGNSA. This CDR3 has 12 amino acids. V shed 5 bases and J shed 5 bases, with 9 bases lying between them. This CDR3 reads CASSPDSYGYTF. Here the CDR3 DNA reads TGTGCCAGCAGCCCAGATTCTTATGGCTACACCTTC.

CDR3: CASSFLTGGGGAADTQYF. CDR3 DNA sequence: TGCGCCAGCAGCTTCCTGACTGGTGGCGGGGGGGCGGCAGATACGCAGTATTTT. The genes are TRBV5-1 and TRBJ2-3, with TRBD2 matching over 9 bases. Trimming cost V 2 bases and J 4 bases; bases outside gene matches: 14. This CDR3 is 18 amino acids long. Germline loops: CDR1 SGHRS, CDR2 YFSETQ.

The genes are TRBV11-2 and TRBJ2-7; no reliable D call. V was shortened by 5 bases and J by 5 bases, with 10 bases between the two germline ends. The CDR3 length is 12 residues. The germline V gene encodes CDR1 SGHAT and CDR2 FQNNGV. The CDR3 DNA follows: TGTGCCAGCAGCCAACGACTGGACGAGCAGTACTTC. This sequence encodes CASSQRLDEQYF.

This clone was observed a single time. This rearrangement joins TRBV11-2 to TRBJ2-7; tentative D call: TRBD1 (6 bases). The CDR3 has 13 amino acids. Germline CDR1 reads SGHAT; CDR2 reads FQNNGV. V lost 4 bases and J lost 5, with 12 bases in between. Here the CDR3 DNA reads TGTGCCAGCAGCTCGTACAGGGCCGACGAGCAGTACTTC. This encodes CASSSYRADEQYF. The full variable domain, with the rest looked up from reference TRBV11-2 and TRBJ2-7, is EAGVAQSPRYKIIEKRQSVAFWCNPISGHATLYWYQQILGQGPKLLIQFQNNGVVDDSQLPKDRFSAERLKGVDSTLKIQPAKLEDSAVYLCASSSYRADEQYFGPGTRLTVT.

The V call is TRBV7-2, the J call TRBJ2-7; tentative D call: TRBD2 (6 bases). This CDR3 is built from 14 residues. Trimming removed 5 bases at V and 6 bases at J, with 17 bases between. Germline values: CDR1 SGHTA, CDR2 FQGNSA. For the CDR3, the DNA is TGTGCCAGCAGCCTCCGGGAGTGGGGCGGCGAGCAGTACTTC. It codes for CASSLREWGGEQYF.

The gene calls are TRBV7-2 and TRBJ2-3; D gene ambiguous. CDR1 and CDR2 (germline): SGHTA, FQGNSA. V lost 1 base and J lost 2, with 4 bases in between. This CDR3 is 13 amino acids long. The CDR3 sequence is CASSLDYTDTQYF. For the CDR3, the DNA is TGTGCCAGCAGCTTAGACTACACAGATACGCAGTATTTT.